These T cell receptor beta chains were read from a single sample in a study of blood T cell repertoires in COVID-19. Assay: immunoSEQ multiplex PCR; the TCRdb copy retains only in-frame clones and omits some. In the table there are 150,000 to 200,000 clones, approximately 90% of which are singletons. Sequencing was carried out using peripheral blood. The receptors derive from a human donor in a cohort sampled during active COVID-19. Each CDR3 is given with its conserved first and last residue.

j_gene | v_gene | CDR3aa
TRBJ2-5 | TRBV5-1 | CASSLEGGALRETQYF
TRBJ1-1 | TRBV28 | CASSLSGVNEAFF
TRBJ2-3 | TRBV7-2 | CASSLDRPRGTQYF
TRBJ1-4 | TRBV5-1 | CASSVDTLNEKLFF
TRBJ1-1 | TRBV4-3 | CASSHPGQGANTEAFF
TRBJ1-5 | TRBV19 | CASSIESGQPQHF
TRBJ1-2 | TRBV4-1 | CASSQGSSTYGYTF
TRBJ1-5 | TRBV7-8 | CASSLRTDQPQHF
TRBJ1-1 | TRBV30 | CAWTTGQQNTEAFF
TRBJ1-3 | TRBV5-1 | CASSLTVGISGNTIYF
TRBJ2-1 | TRBV3-1/TRBV3-2 | CASSQAGQGQFF
TRBJ2-5 | TRBV14 | CASSPRKYQETQYF
TRBJ2-7 | TRBV6-2/TRBV6-3 | CASSHGTSGIREQYF
TRBJ2-7 | TRBV28 | CASSLSRPSYEQYF
TRBJ2-2 | TRBV5-6 | CASSLGLAGTGELFF
TRBJ1-1 | TRBV6-2/TRBV6-3 | CASSYTPRTEAFF
TRBJ1-2 | TRBV20-1 | CSATEGGTGDGYTF
TRBJ1-3 | TRBV10-3 | CAIRAPGQGKNTIYF
TRBJ2-3 | TRBV4-3 | CASSQDVGPAQYF
TRBJ1-3 | TRBV4-1 | CASSQTGTGGKRSGNTIYF
TRBJ2-3 | TRBV19 | CASSLRGREYTDTQYF
TRBJ2-1 | TRBV4-3 | CASSQAGTSGLDEQFF
TRBJ2-7 | TRBV7-2 | CASSGDGSGRAGDEQYF
TRBJ2-5 | TRBV27 | CASSLSAGRGQETQYF
TRBJ2-2 | TRBV7-2 | CASSLFSGPVGGELFF
TRBJ2-1 | TRBV19 | CASREIDRALVF
TRBJ1-6 | TRBV10-3 | CAISAGTGLNSPLHF
TRBJ2-5 | TRBV4-1 | CASSQRLAGKTEETQYF
TRBJ2-1 | TRBV29-1 | CSVGAGGGLYNEQFF
TRBJ2-2 | TRBV6-2/TRBV6-3 | CASSYLPLGGELFF
TRBJ2-3 | TRBV21-1 | CASSMLSGRCGTDTQYF
TRBJ1-5 | TRBV27 | CASSFLGESNQPQHF
TRBJ2-6 | TRBV21-1 | CASSNRQGRYSGANVLTF
TRBJ1-6 | TRBV30 | CALRGSWGNSPLHF
TRBJ2-3 | TRBV18 | CASSPLAGGARDTQYF
TRBJ2-2 | TRBV7-9 | CASSRDTGELFF
TRBJ1-2 | TRBV11-2 | CASSQAPLGYTF
TRBJ1-1 | TRBV6-5 | CASSYGSTEAFF
TRBJ1-2 | TRBV19 | CASSPTTGQGYTF
TRBJ2-5 | TRBV18 | CASSRAITVQETQYF
TRBJ2-7 | TRBV5-1 | CASSTRQGAYEQYF
TRBJ2-2 | TRBV28 | CASSLRGYYTGELFF
TRBJ1-3 | TRBV9 | CASSVGVGGSGNTIYF
TRBJ2-2 | TRBV6-2/TRBV6-3 | CASSQQNSGNTGELFF
TRBJ1-4 | TRBV18 | CASSPDRNEKLFF
TRBJ1-6 | TRBV9 | CASSVHPDASNSPLHF
TRBJ2-7 | TRBV18 | CASSPITQGKNEQYF
TRBJ2-1 | TRBV9 | CASSGPGQGSYNEQFF
TRBJ2-1 | TRBV2 | CASSTLAGDEQFF